These 28 T cell receptor beta chains were sequenced from one sample in a study of blood T cell repertoires in COVID-19. Profiled with immunoSEQ multiplex PCR; TCRdb holds only in-frame clones, not every one. This table has more than 150,000 clones, roughly 84% appearing once. Input material: peripheral blood. The receptors were sampled from a man between 45 and 60 years old with active or convalescent COVID-19.

The V gene is TRBV27, the J gene TRBJ1-2; TRBD1 aligns across 8 bases. J lost 8 bases, V lost 6 bases, and 8 bases had no gene match. CDR3 length: 13 amino acids. From germline, CDR1 is MNHEY and CDR2 SMNVEV (reference sequence). The CDR3 DNA is TGTGCCAGCAGGGGGACAGGCAGCGGAGGCTACACCTTC. Its protein product is CASRGTGSGGYTF.

The V call is TRBV12-1, the J call TRBJ2-3; the D call of TRBD2 is as the table states it, not checked on the DNA. TRBV12-1 is a pseudogene segment. This CDR3 is 15 amino acids long. CDR3 sequence: CASSFSSGRQDTQYF. The CDR3 bases are TGTGCCAGCAGCTTCTCTAGCGGGAGACAAGATACGCAGTATTTT.

The chain uses TRBV24-1 and TRBJ2-4; TRBD2 might be the D (6 bases). CDR1 and CDR2 from the germline V gene are KGHDR and SFDVKD. This CDR3 region has 16 residues. V shed 4 bases and J shed 6 bases, with 18 bases lying between them. The chain's CDR3 is CATSDPRLARGNIQYF. CDR3 nucleotides: TGTGCCACCAGTGACCCCAGGTTAGCGCGGGGAAACATTCAGTACTTC.

This clone was counted a single time. The V call is TRBV6-2 or TRBV6-3, the J call TRBJ1-1; 8 nucleotides match TRBD1. The germline V gene encodes CDR1 MNHEY and CDR2 SVGEGT. V trimming: 2 bases; J trimming: 2 bases; junction bases outside the gene matches: 10. This CDR3 region has 17 residues. As DNA, the CDR3 is TGTGCCAGCAGTTACCGGATTGGGACAGGCGTTAACACTGAAGCTTTCTTT. Translated: CASSYRIGTGVNTEAFF.

The J gene is TRBJ2-3, the V gene TRBV6-6, with D unclear. This CDR3 has 13 residues. V lost 7 bases to trimming and J lost 0 bases, with 8 bases between them. Looked up from germline, CDR1 is MNHNY and CDR2 is SVGAGI (reference sequence). The CDR3 DNA reads TGTGCCAGCAAAATGACTAGCACAGATACGCAGTATTTT. Protein sequence: CASKMTSTDTQYF.

The chain links TRBV9 to TRBJ2-3, with D tentatively TRBD2 (6 bases). CDR1 is SGDLS and CDR2 is YYNGEE in the germline V gene. V lost 2 bases, J lost 0 bases, and 10 bases lay in between. The CDR3 spans 15 residues. For the CDR3, the DNA is TGTGCCAGCAGCGTCGGGAGCTTTAGCACAGATACGCAGTATTTT. As protein: CASSVGSFSTDTQYF.

The chain is built from TRBV6-5 and TRBJ1-2, with 11 bases identical to TRBD1. Germline values: CDR1 MNHEY, CDR2 SVGAGI. The CDR3 has 15 amino acids. V lost 2 bases and J lost 8; bases outside the gene matches: 7. CDR3 DNA: TGTGCCAGCAGTTACCGTGGGACAGGGGGTTTGGGCTACACCTTC. This encodes CASSYRGTGGLGYTF.

This clone turned up a few times. The rearrangement links TRBV5-1 to TRBJ1-6; possibly TRBD1 for D (6 bases). The V gene's germline CDR1 is SGHRS and CDR2 YFSETQ. The CDR3 totals 16 residues. The germline V and J ends were trimmed by 4 bases and 11 bases, with 22 bases remaining between them. The CDR3 bases are TGCGCCAGCAGCGCGGTGAACAGGGAACGAAATGCACCCCTCCACTTT. Translating it yields CASSAVNRERNAPLHF.

V is TRBV6-5 and J is TRBJ2-7; D might be TRBD1 (6 bases). This CDR3 region has 14 residues. Looked up from germline, CDR1 is MNHEY and CDR2 is SVGAGI. V was cut by 6 bases and J by 3 bases, with 15 bases left in between. CDR3: CASSRAGTSYEQYF. In nucleotides, the CDR3 is TGTGCCAGCAGCCGCGCCGGGACAAGCTACGAGCAGTACTTC.

The chain recombines TRBV7-5 with TRBJ2-1; the listed D gene, TRBD2, was not tested against the DNA. TRBV7-5 represents a pseudogene. The CDR3 totals 17 residues. As DNA, the CDR3 is TGTGCCAGAAGCTCCCGGAAACTAGCGGGTGAACCAAATGAGCAGTTCTTC. This sequence encodes CARSSRKLAGEPNEQFF.

In this sample, this clone turned up a few times. The V gene is TRBV4-1, the J gene TRBJ1-6; D call uncertain. The CDR3 extends over 14 amino acids. V dropped 2 bases and J dropped 10 bases, with 12 bases sitting between them. Per germline, CDR1 MGHRA and CDR2 YSYEKL. CDR3 residues: CASSQRAGFSPLHF. Here the CDR3 DNA reads TGCGCCAGCAGCCAAAGGGCGGGATTCTCACCCCTCCACTTT.

The chain recombines TRBV5-6 with TRBJ1-5, with D possibly being TRBD1 (5 bases). Germline CDR1 and CDR2: SGHDT and YYEEEE. There are 13 residues in the CDR3. The V end lost 4 bases, the J end lost 7 bases, and 12 bases lay between the germline ends. CDR3 amino acids: CASSPRSGQPQHF. The CDR3 nucleotides read TGTGCCAGCAGCCCAAGATCAGGGCAGCCCCAGCATTTT.

The chain couples TRBV6-5 to TRBJ2-4; a weak D match, TRBD1 (5 bases). V gave up 2 bases and J gave up 2 bases, with 7 bases separating them. The CDR3 spans 14 residues. Looked up from germline, CDR1 is MNHEY and CDR2 is SVGAGI. The CDR3 nucleotides read TGTGCCAGCAGTTACCTGGACACCAAAAACATTCAGTACTTC. Translating it yields CASSYLDTKNIQYF.

The gene calls are TRBV7-9 and TRBJ1-2, with 9 bases fitting TRBD1. This CDR3 is built from 15 residues. Germline-derived CDR1 and CDR2 are SEHNR and FQNEAQ (reference sequence). Losses at the gene ends were 5 bases for V and 4 bases for J; bases not matched to a gene: 8. Here the CDR3 DNA reads TGTGCCAGCAGCCTCGGGACAGGGCGCCCCTATGGCTACACCTTC. It specifies CASSLGTGRPYGYTF. Full variable domain (remainder filled in from reference TRBV7-9 and TRBJ1-2): DTGVSQNPRHKITKRGQNVTFRCDPISEHNRLYWYRQTLGQGPEFLTYFQNEAQLEKSRLLSDRFSAERPKGSFSTLEIQRTEQGDSAMYLCASSLGTGRPYGYTFGSGTRLTVV.

In its sample, this clone was seen a few times. V usage is TRBV19 and J usage is TRBJ2-4; tentatively, D is TRBD1 (6 bases). V was pared by 4 bases and J by 9 bases, with 16 bases between. The CDR3 runs to 14 residues. Germline loops: CDR1 LNHDA, CDR2 SQIVND (reference sequence). The DNA of the CDR3 is TGTGCCAGTAGTAGCTCGCCAGGGGACCCCATTCAGTACTTC. Translated: CASSSSPGDPIQYF.

In this sample, this clone turned up a few times. The V and J genes are TRBV5-8 and TRBJ1-6; 9 bases map to TRBD1. The CDR3 is 15 amino acids. CDR1 and CDR2 from the germline V gene are SGHTS and YDEGEE. Trimming cost V 0 bases and J 10 bases; bases outside gene matches: 5. The CDR3 is CASSLVGQGNSPLHF. CDR3 sequence (DNA): TGTGCCAGCAGCTTGGTGGGACAGGGAAACTCACCCCTCCACTTT.

The chain combines TRBV3-1 (or the pseudogene TRBV3-2) with TRBJ1-5; D gene uncertain. CDR1 and CDR2 from the germline V gene are LGHDT and YNNKEL (reference sequence). V lost 5 bases to trimming and J lost 4 bases, with 9 bases between them. The CDR3 is 13 residues long. As DNA, the CDR3 is TGTGCCAGCAGCTTCGGGAGGAATCAGCCCCAGCATTTT. Encoded protein: CASSFGRNQPQHF.

The chain links TRBV21-1 to TRBJ1-5. TRBV21-1 is labeled a pseudogene. This CDR3 has 16 amino acids. The CDR3 region has the DNA TGTGCCAGCAGCCATCGGACGACTATAAGCAATCAGCCCCAGCATTTT. Residues: CASSHRTTISNQPQHF.

The count of this clone is one. J is TRBJ2-5 and V is TRBV29-1; D unresolved. V dropped 8 bases and J dropped 5 bases, with 12 bases sitting between them. Germline CDR1 SQVTM, CDR2 ANQGSEA. The CDR3 runs 11 residues. The CDR3 DNA follows: TGCAGCCACGATTTCGGGGAGACCCAGTACTTC. This translates into CSHDFGETQYF.

The chain carries TRBV5-4 and TRBJ2-3; 7 bases are a match to TRBD2. The trim removed 4 bases at V and 4 bases at J, leaving 9 bases unmatched. The CDR3 contains 15 residues. The germline V gene encodes CDR1 SGHNT and CDR2 YYREEE (reference sequence). CDR3 loop: CASSLARAGSDTQYF. The CDR3 DNA sequence: TGTGCCAGCAGCCTAGCGCGAGCGGGGTCAGATACGCAGTATTTT.

This chain links TRBV6-2 or TRBV6-3 with TRBJ2-7; 8 bases line up with TRBD1. The V and J ends lost 5 bases and 1 base, in that order; junction bases with no gene match: 13. CDR1 MNHEY and CDR2 SVGEGT come from the germline V gene. The CDR3 runs 17 residues. CDR3 nucleotide sequence: TGTGCCAGCAGTCTCACTCCCGGGACAGGTTGGTCCTACGAGCAGTACTTC. Its translation is CASSLTPGTGWSYEQYF.

The chain links TRBV19 to TRBJ1-2; D ambiguous. There are 13 residues in the CDR3. Germline lookup yields CDR1 LNHDA and CDR2 SQIVND (reference sequence). The V and J ends lost 2 bases and 4 bases respectively, with 8 bases between them. The DNA for the CDR3 is TGTGCCAGTAGTATAAACCCTAGCTATGGCTACACCTTC. Residues: CASSINPSYGYTF.

V gene TRBV9 combines with J gene TRBJ2-7; D not resolved. CDR1 and CDR2 (germline): SGDLS, YYNGEE. There are 14 residues in the CDR3. The V and J ends lost 4 bases and 2 bases respectively, with 13 bases between them. The CDR3 sequence is CASSPKLQAYEQYF. The CDR3 DNA sequence: TGTGCCAGCAGCCCGAAGCTCCAGGCCTACGAGCAGTACTTC. The full variable domain, completed using reference TRBV9 and TRBJ2-7, is DSGVTQTPKHLITATGQRVTLRCSPRSGDLSVYWYQQSLDQGLQFLIQYYNGEERAKGNILERFSAQQFPDLHSELNLSSLELGDSALYFCASSPKLQAYEQYFGPGTRLTVT.

The genes are TRBV19 and TRBJ1-5; TRBD1 aligns across 7 bases. After removal of 10 bases from V and 5 bases from J, the junction contained 8 bases not matched to a gene. Germline values: CDR1 LNHDA, CDR2 SQIVND (reference sequence). The CDR3 totals 13 residues. Here the CDR3 DNA reads TGTGCCACTGCGACAGGGTTGGATCAGCCCCAGCATTTT. Amino acids: CATATGLDQPQHF.

The chain has TRBV2 and TRBJ1-1; possibly TRBD1 for D (6 bases). Germline V lookup: CDR1 SNHLY, CDR2 FYNNEI. The germline V and J ends were trimmed by 1 base and 2 bases, with 20 bases remaining between them. This CDR3 contains 18 residues. The CDR3 loop reads CASSEEWKQGWINTEAFF. As DNA, the CDR3 is TGTGCCAGCAGTGAAGAATGGAAACAGGGCTGGATTAACACTGAAGCTTTCTTT.

The V and J genes are TRBV5-6 and TRBJ2-5; possible D gene TRBD2, 5 bases. The CDR3 length is 13 residues. Trimming shortened V by 4 bases and J by 2 bases, and 9 bases separated the two germline ends. From germline, CDR1 is SGHDT and CDR2 YYEEEE. CDR3 loop: CASSRSGQETQYF. The CDR3, as DNA: TGTGCCAGCAGCAGGAGCGGACAAGAGACCCAGTACTTC.

This clone was seen once. The chain employs TRBV6-2 or TRBV6-3 and TRBJ2-7; D perhaps matches TRBD2 (5 bases). The CDR3 contains 16 residues. V lost 6 bases and J lost 2, with 20 bases in between. The germline CDR1 and CDR2 sequences are MNHEY and SVGEGT. Written as DNA, the CDR3 is TGTGCCAGCAGCCCCAGGACTCTCCAAAATCCCTACGAGCAGTACTTC. Translating it yields CASSPRTLQNPYEQYF.

This clone was picked up a small number of times. This chain connects TRBV6-1 to TRBJ1-1; D unresolved. CDR3 length: 11 amino acids. Trimming shortened V by 1 base and J by 12 bases, and 9 bases separated the two germline ends. Per the germline V gene, CDR1 is MNHNS and CDR2 is SASEGT. The CDR3 region is CASSEVAETFF. Written as DNA, the CDR3 is TGTGCCAGCAGTGAAGTAGCCGAAACTTTCTTT.